Shown below are 6 T cell receptor beta chains from a single sample sequenced in a study of cytomegalovirus exposure and HLA in healthy donors. The PCR contained 60 Vbeta and 13 Jbeta primers. Method: immunoSEQ multiplex PCR; TCRdb's copy keeps in-frame clones and lacks some. The table lists about 200,000 clones. Sequenced: PBMCs. The origin of the receptors is a girl aged 2 to 10 in good health and CMV-seropositive.

V and J are TRBV5-6 and TRBJ1-6; 12 bases fit TRBD1. This CDR3 is built from 14 residues. V trimming: 6 bases; J trimming: 9 bases; junction bases outside the gene matches: 4. Germline lookup yields CDR1 SGHDT and CDR2 YYEEEE. The CDR3 here is CASTPGQGASPLHF. The CDR3 nucleotides read TGTGCCAGCACCCCGGGACAGGGGGCTTCACCCCTCCACTTT.

The CDR3: CAISGSGVTDTQYF. CDR3 nucleotide sequence: TGTGCCATCAGTGGGTCAGGGGTTACAGATACGCAGTATTTT. V is TRBV10-3 and J is TRBJ2-3, with a tentative D call TRBD1 (6 bases). Trimming stripped 4 bases from V and 3 bases from J, with 11 bases between. Germline CDR1 ENHRY, CDR2 SYGVKD. This CDR3 region has 14 residues.

The rearrangement links TRBV7-2 to TRBJ1-1; D is perhaps TRBD1 (6 bases). This CDR3 has 14 residues. The germline CDR1 and CDR2 sequences are SGHTA and FQGNSA. Trimming stripped 5 bases from V and 1 base from J, with 11 bases between. The CDR3 reads CASSPQGTNTEAFF. DNA for the CDR3: TGTGCCAGCAGCCCCCAGGGGACGAACACTGAAGCTTTCTTT.

The chain has TRBV5-4 and TRBJ1-2; 7 bases line up with TRBD1. Germline CDR1 reads SGHNT; CDR2 reads YYREEE (reference sequence). V was pared by 4 bases and J by 4 bases, with 4 bases of the junction left unmatched. CDR3 length: 13 residues. The CDR3 spells CASSAGGFYGYTF. CDR3 coding DNA: TGTGCCAGCAGCGCAGGGGGGTTCTATGGCTACACCTTC.

V gene TRBV18 combines with J gene TRBJ2-5; TRBD1 matches 7 bases. Trimming took 3 bases from V and 1 from J; bases not matched to a gene: 5. The CDR3 is made up of 15 amino acids. Germline V gene sequence: CDR1 KGHSH, CDR2 LQKENI. CDR3 in amino acids: CASSPLTGTQETQYF. Written as DNA, the CDR3 is TGTGCCAGCTCACCGTTGACAGGGACCCAAGAGACCCAGTACTTC.

V is TRBV5-6 and J is TRBJ2-1; 8 positions agree with TRBD2. The V and J ends lost 4 bases and 3 bases, in that order; junction bases with no gene match: 6. The CDR3 sequence is 15 residues long. Germline V gene sequence: CDR1 SGHDT, CDR2 YYEEEE. CDR3 coding DNA: TGTGCCAGCAGCCCGTTGACTAGCGACTACAATGAGCAGTTCTTC. It yields the protein CASSPLTSDYNEQFF.